These T cell receptor beta chains were read from a single sample in a study of response to subunit inactivated influenza vaccine. TCRdb itself ran the RT-PCR reads through MiXCR, one entry per CDR3 protein. This sample carries over 450,000 distinct CDR3 sequences, 10% to 15% of them seen once, and the ten largest clones take under 15%. Here the sequenced sample was PBMCs from blood, taken roughly 48 days after vaccination. The source of these receptors is a man aged 50-60 years who received an inactivated influenza vaccine. The CDR3 runs from the conserved cysteine through the conserved F or W. Each record gives: clone size, J gene, D gene, V gene, CDR3 DNA, CDR3 protein. The D gene is left open where the match is weak. Expanded clones get a size class; other rows say once, few or many, or leave the size out.

few	TRBJ2-2	-	TRBV6-1	TGTGCCAGCAGTCAAAAGCGGTGGGAGACCGGGGAGCTGTTTTTT	CASSQKRWETGELFF
-	TRBJ1-6	-	TRBV28	TGTGCCAGCAGTCTGGACTGGGATTCACCCCTCCACTTT	CASSLDWDSPLHF
few	TRBJ2-7	TRBD1	TRBV15	TGTGCCACCAGCAGGGGCATGGGACAGGTCATCCACGAGCAGTACTTC	CATSRGMGQVIHEQYF
-	TRBJ2-1	TRBD2	TRBV20-1	TGCAGTGCTAGTCGAAGCGGGGGGCCGGAGAATGAGCAGTTCTTC	CSASRSGGPENEQFF
-	TRBJ1-1	TRBD1	TRBV30	TGTGCCTGGAGTCCACGGACAGGGCCGGCTTTCTTT	CAWSPRTGPAFF
few	TRBJ2-5	-	TRBV5-1	TGCGCCAGCAGCCCAGGTGGTAGGAAAGAGACCCAGTACTTC	CASSPGGRKETQYF
-	TRBJ1-4	TRBD1	TRBV7-9	TGTGCCAGCAGCTTTTCCGGGACAGGGGGAAGAAAACTGTTTTTT	CASSFSGTGGRKLFF
-	TRBJ1-1	-	TRBV6-2/TRBV6-3	TGTGCCAGCAGTTACACAGGGCTTTCTGAAGCTTTCTTT	CASSYTGLSEAFF
few	TRBJ1-1	TRBD1	TRBV6-5	TGTGCCAGCAGTTACCTAGGGGGCTACGGATTAGGTGAAGCTTTCTTT	CASSYLGGYGLGEAFF
many	TRBJ2-5	-	TRBV5-1	TGCGCCAGCAGCGAATTTAGTGGAGAGACCCAGTACTTC	CASSEFSGETQYF
few	TRBJ1-5	TRBD1	TRBV7-8	TGTGCCAGCAGCCAGGGGGTTGGAAGCAATCAGCCCCAGCATTTT	CASSQGVGSNQPQHF
many	TRBJ2-1	TRBD2	TRBV20-1	TGCAGTGCTAGAGATCAAGGTTGGGGGGGACAGTTCTTC	CSARDQGWGGQFF
many	TRBJ2-4	-	TRBV5-6	TGTGCCAGCAGCGGAACCCTTGACATTCAGTACTTC	CASSGTLDIQYF
many	TRBJ2-1	-	TRBV7-8	TGTGCCAGCAGCTACGGAGGGGGTGGATACTACAATGAGCAGTTCTTC	CASSYGGGGYYNEQFF
once	TRBJ2-3	-	TRBV2	TGTGCCAGCAGGACTCTAGATACGCAGTATTTT	CASRTLDTQYF
-	TRBJ2-3	-	TRBV6-2/TRBV6-3	TGTGCCAGCAGTTACTCGATGTTCGGAGTCACAGATACGCAGTATTTT	CASSYSMFGVTDTQYF
few	TRBJ2-3	-	TRBV7-2	TGTGCCAGCAGCTTAGCAAAGGGGGAATATACGCAGTATTTT	CASSLAKGEYTQYF
many	TRBJ1-2	TRBD1	TRBV7-2	TGTGCCAGCAGCTTGGACAGGGGACCCTATGGCTACACCTTC	CASSLDRGPYGYTF
few	TRBJ2-3	-	TRBV4-1	TGCGCCAGCAGCCTGGGGTGGAGGGACGATACGCAGTATTTT	CASSLGWRDDTQYF
few	TRBJ2-1	TRBD2	TRBV20-1	TGCAGTGCTCCGACTAGCGGGAATTACAATGAGCAGTTCTTC	CSAPTSGNYNEQFF
-	TRBJ2-1	TRBD2	TRBV4-3	TGCGCCAGCAGCCAAGGGACTAGCGGGTCCTACAATGAGCAGTTCTTC	CASSQGTSGSYNEQFF
-	TRBJ2-1	-	TRBV5-1	TGCGCCAGCAGCGGCGGTGACGCCGTGAATGAGCAGTTCTTC	CASSGGDAVNEQFF
few	TRBJ2-7	TRBD2	TRBV20-1	TGCAGTGCTAGAGATCTAGGGCGGGAGCTCCACGAGCAGTACTTC	CSARDLGRELHEQYF
few	TRBJ2-5	TRBD2	TRBV20-1	TGCAGTGCTAGGGGGACTAGCGGGGGCGGTTCAGGAGAGACCCAGTACTTC	CSARGTSGGGSGETQYF
-	TRBJ2-1	-	TRBV6-2/TRBV6-3	TGTGCCAGCAGTTCCTCCCGAGCCTCCTACAATGAGCAGTTCTTC	CASSSSRASYNEQFF
few	TRBJ2-2	-	TRBV20-1	TGCAGTGCTAGAGATGGAGGGTTAACGGGCACCGGGGAGCTGTTTTTT	CSARDGGLTGTGELFF
-	TRBJ2-5	TRBD2	TRBV20-1	TGCAGTGCTAGAGGGGGTTTGCTAGCGGGATCCTCTAGACGTCCCCAGTACTTC	CSARGGLLAGSSRRPQYF
-	TRBJ1-1	-	TRBV18	TGTGCCAGCTTGGGTGGCACCACTTGGAGGAACACTGAAGCTTTCTTT	CASLGGTTWRNTEAFF
many	TRBJ2-5	-	TRBV4-2	TGTGCCAGCAGCCAAGGGGCACGAGAGACCCAGTACTTC	CASSQGARETQYF
few	TRBJ2-1	TRBD2	TRBV5-1	TGCGCCAGCAGCTCGGCTAGCGGCCTCTCCTACAATGAGCAGTTCTTC	CASSSASGLSYNEQFF
few	TRBJ1-2	-	TRBV3-1	TGTGCCAGCAGCCCCCGCTCGGGGATATATGGCTACACCTTC	CASSPRSGIYGYTF
-	TRBJ2-7	-	TRBV7-2	TGTGCCAGCAGCTTTTCAGGGTTGCAGTACGAGCAGTACTTC	CASSFSGLQYEQYF
many	TRBJ2-1	-	TRBV12-3/TRBV12-4	TGTGCCAGCAGTCTCTCCGGGGGACTCCAGTTCTTC	CASSLSGGLQFF
many	TRBJ2-7	-	TRBV20-1	TGCAGTGCTACCCTGGGGACGTACGAGCAGTACTTC	CSATLGTYEQYF
-	TRBJ1-4	TRBD1	TRBV5-1	TGCGCCAGCAGCTGGACAGGCTTAATTAATGAAAAACTGTTTTTT	CASSWTGLINEKLFF
many	TRBJ2-7	TRBD1	TRBV5-1	TGCGCCAGCAGCTCAGGACTGGGACAGGTGATAATGAACGAGCAGTACTTC	CASSSGLGQVIMNEQYF
few	TRBJ2-2	TRBD1	TRBV20-1	TGCAGTGCTAGAGATCGGGACAGGGGTTCCGGGGAGCTGTTTTTT	CSARDRDRGSGELFF
few	TRBJ2-3	TRBD2	TRBV20-1	TGCAGCCCCGCCGGGACTAGGGGAGATACGCAGTATTTT	CSPAGTRGDTQYF
few	TRBJ2-1	-	TRBV18	TGTGCCAGCTCATCTAGACAGGAGAGCAATGAGCAGTTCTTC	CASSSRQESNEQFF
-	TRBJ1-1	-	TRBV29-1	TGCAGCGTTGAAGTGGTGGGTGAAGCTTTCTTT	CSVEVVGEAFF
many	TRBJ2-7	TRBD1	TRBV25-1	TGTGCCAGCAGCGATCCCGGGACAGGGGCCTACGAGCAGTACTTC	CASSDPGTGAYEQYF
few	TRBJ2-1	TRBD2	TRBV20-1	TGCAGTGCTCCGAGGGGACTAGCGGGAGCCAATGAGCAGTTCTTC	CSAPRGLAGANEQFF
few	TRBJ1-5	-	TRBV29-1	TGCAGCGTTGCGGGATCCAATCAGCCCCAGCATTTT	CSVAGSNQPQHF
-	TRBJ1-2	-	TRBV7-2	TGTGCCAGCAGCCCACTCTCCTACGGCTACACCTTC	CASSPLSYGYTF
many	TRBJ2-1	TRBD2	TRBV24-1	TGTGCCACCAGTGTGCGAGCGGGAGGGCCTGATGAGCAGTTCTTC	CATSVRAGGPDEQFF
-	TRBJ2-2	-	TRBV12-3/TRBV12-4	TGTGCCAGCAGTCCCACACCAGTGGAGCTGTTTTTT	CASSPTPVELFF
few	TRBJ1-5	-	TRBV20-1	TGCAGTGCTGACCCCGGGGGCTATAGCAATCAGCCCCAGCATTTT	CSADPGGYSNQPQHF
-	TRBJ1-5	-	TRBV4-3	TGCGCCAGCAGCCCCCTAGGACCGAAGCATCAGCCCCAGCATTTT	CASSPLGPKHQPQHF
few	TRBJ2-1	TRBD1	TRBV18	TGTGCCAGCTCATCCACGTTGGGACAGGGGACCTTCAATGAGCAGTTCTTC	CASSSTLGQGTFNEQFF